This TCR beta chain came from a study of blood T cell repertoires in COVID-19. Overall study context: Material from acute and convalescent COVID-19 was sourced from the United States, Italy and Spain.

TCRdb's table, derived via immunoSEQ multiplex PCR, lists solely in-frame clones and lacks some. Among over 100,000 clones listed, approximately 81% were seen once. This CDR3 comprises 18 residues. The germline V gene encodes CDR1 SGHTA and CDR2 FQGNSA. Trimming shortened V by 3 bases and J by 7 bases, and 22 bases separated the two germline ends. The TCR comes from a woman over 75 with acute or convalescent COVID-19. This chain joins TRBV7-2 and TRBJ1-6; maybe TRBD1 (5 bases). The material sequenced was peripheral blood. CDR3 coding DNA: TGTGCCAGCAGCTTGGCAGGGACTACCCAAGCCCGAAATTCACCCCTCCACTTT. It encodes CASSLAGTTQARNSPLHF.